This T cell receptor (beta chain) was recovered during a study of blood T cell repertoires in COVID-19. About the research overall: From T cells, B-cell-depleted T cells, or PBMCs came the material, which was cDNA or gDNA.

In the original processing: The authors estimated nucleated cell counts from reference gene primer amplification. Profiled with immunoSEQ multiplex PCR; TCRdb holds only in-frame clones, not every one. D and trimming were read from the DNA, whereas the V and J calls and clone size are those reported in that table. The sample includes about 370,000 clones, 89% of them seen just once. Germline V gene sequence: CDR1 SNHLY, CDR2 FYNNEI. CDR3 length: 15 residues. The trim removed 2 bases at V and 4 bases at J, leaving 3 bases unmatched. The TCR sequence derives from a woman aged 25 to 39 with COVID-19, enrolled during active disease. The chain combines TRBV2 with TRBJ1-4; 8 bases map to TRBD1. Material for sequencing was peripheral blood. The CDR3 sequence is CASSELGQGNEKLFF. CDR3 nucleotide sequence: TGTGCCAGCAGTGAACTTGGACAGGGTAATGAAAAACTGTTTTTT. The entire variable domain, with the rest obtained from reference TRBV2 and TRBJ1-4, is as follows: EPEVTQTPSHQVTQMGQEVILRCVPISNHLYFYWYRQILGQKVEFLVSFYNNEISEKSEIFDDQFSVERPDGSNFTLKIRSTKLEDSAMYFCASSELGQGNEKLFFGSGTQLSVL.